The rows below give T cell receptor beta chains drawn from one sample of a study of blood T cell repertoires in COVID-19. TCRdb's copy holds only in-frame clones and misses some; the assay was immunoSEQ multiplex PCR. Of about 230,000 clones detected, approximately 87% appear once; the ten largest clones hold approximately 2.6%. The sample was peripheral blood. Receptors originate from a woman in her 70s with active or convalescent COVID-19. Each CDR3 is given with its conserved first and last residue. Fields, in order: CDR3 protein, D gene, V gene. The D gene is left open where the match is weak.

CASSPGNKETQYF	NA	TRBV5-1
CASSKVGDRGRWEEAFF	NA	TRBV21-1
CASMPSGTGELFF	TRBD2	TRBV9
CASSSSSGGYNEQFF	TRBD2	TRBV7-2
CASRSPTGENSPLHF	TRBD1	TRBV6-5
CASESSYNEQFF	NA	TRBV7-9
CASAPTGGNSPLHF	TRBD1	TRBV10-2
CASSLVRGNTEAFF	NA	TRBV11-2
CAWSLRGARFEQYF	TRBD2	TRBV30
CATSHRDTMGSYEQYF	NA	TRBV24-1
CASSLDSGNTYEQYF	TRBD2	TRBV11-3
CASSYREVSYNEQFF	TRBD2	TRBV6-5
CAWSVRLGTAQETQYF	TRBD1	TRBV30
CASSLRVAGGLTDTQYF	TRBD2	TRBV7-2
CASSQGMRDLTGANVLTF	NA	TRBV4-1
CASSLRDSGNTIYF	NA	TRBV5-1
CASSQDLAPGAFF	NA	TRBV3-1/TRBV3-2
CASHTYDSYEQYF	NA	TRBV27
CASSPGTGGPYEQYF	TRBD1	TRBV18
CASTLTRDRGLSYGYTF	TRBD1	TRBV7-2
CSVGGQGLGDGYTF	TRBD1	TRBV29-1
CAWQGATDTQYF	TRBD1	TRBV28
CASSLGLAGEETQYF	TRBD2	TRBV18
CASSPQWTSAYNEQFF	TRBD2	TRBV19
CASSGQGRANEKLFF	TRBD1	TRBV4-2
CASSLVGLVGTGELFF	NA	TRBV27
CASGQGLYSNQPQHF	NA	TRBV6-5
CASSAGTGGDQPQHF	NA	TRBV18
CASSVAKQGSQETQYF	TRBD1	TRBV9
CASSQGAGVRGEQFF	TRBD2	TRBV3-1/TRBV3-2
CASSPSGGGTEAFF	NA	TRBV5-4
CASSLPGTANTEAFF	TRBD1	TRBV6-5
CASSAGTPGEPQHF	NA	TRBV25-1
CSAPTEYEQYF	NA	TRBV20-1
CASSFYRNTEAFF	NA	TRBV27
CASSLDGQGATDTQYF	TRBD1	TRBV5-4